This T cell receptor beta chain appears in the sequencing data of a study of OX40 agonist ivuxolimab in advanced cancers. Study background: Dose-escalation subjects each had hepatocellular carcinoma, melanoma, renal cell or head and neck cancer. Regarding the study as a whole: The study did not work out the antigen specificity of the expanded peripheral T cells. Relative to CD4+, CD8+ T cells held more expanded clones on average.

Peripheral blood came from all dose cohorts at three timepoints. The CDR3 consists of 16 residues. Germline V CDR1 and CDR2: SGDLS, YYNGEE. The ends were cut back, 0 bases at V and 0 bases at J, with 10 bases in the middle. Comments on this clone: Its antigen is undetermined.

Data came from immunoSEQ multiplex PCR; TCRdb stores just in-frame clones and leaves some out. The sample has about 93,000 clones, around 90% seen once; the top ten hold 0.45% to 0.6%. This clonotype originated in an adult with an advanced solid tumor such as melanoma, head and neck, liver or kidney cancer. The source was CD4+ or CD8+ T cells sorted from blood, collected in a trial of the OX40 agonist ivuxolimab. This chain uses TRBV9 with TRBJ2-1; D is undetermined. The CDR3 nucleotides read TGTGCCAGCAGCGTAGGGCCGGGTAGCTCCTACAATGAGCAGTTCTTC. It specifies CASSVGPGSSYNEQFF. The full variable domain, rest sourced from reference TRBV9 and TRBJ2-1, is DSGVTQTPKHLITATGQRVTLRCSPRSGDLSVYWYQQSLDQGLQFLIQYYNGEERAKGNILERFSAQQFPDLHSELNLSSLELGDSALYFCASSVGPGSSYNEQFFGPGTRLTVL.